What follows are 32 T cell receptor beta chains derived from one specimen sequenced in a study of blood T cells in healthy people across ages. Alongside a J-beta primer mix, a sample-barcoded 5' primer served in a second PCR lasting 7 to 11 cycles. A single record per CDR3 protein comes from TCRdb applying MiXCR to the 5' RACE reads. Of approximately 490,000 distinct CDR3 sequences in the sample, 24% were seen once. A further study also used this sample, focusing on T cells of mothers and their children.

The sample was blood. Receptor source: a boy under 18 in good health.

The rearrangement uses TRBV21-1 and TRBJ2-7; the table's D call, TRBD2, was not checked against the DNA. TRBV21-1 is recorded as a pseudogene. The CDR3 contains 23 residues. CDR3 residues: CASSIVRRPGKTAGTSGIYEQYF. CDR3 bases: TGTGCCAGCAGCATTGTTAGACGACCCGGAAAGACGGCCGGGACTAGCGGCATCTACGAGCAGTACTTC.

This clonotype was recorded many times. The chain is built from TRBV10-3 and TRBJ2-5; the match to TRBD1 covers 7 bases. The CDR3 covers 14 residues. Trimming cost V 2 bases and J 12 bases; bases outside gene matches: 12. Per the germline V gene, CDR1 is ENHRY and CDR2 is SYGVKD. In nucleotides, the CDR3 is TGTGCCATCAGTGAGAAGGGGGCATGGGGATGGGAGTACTTC. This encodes CAISEKGAWGWEYF.

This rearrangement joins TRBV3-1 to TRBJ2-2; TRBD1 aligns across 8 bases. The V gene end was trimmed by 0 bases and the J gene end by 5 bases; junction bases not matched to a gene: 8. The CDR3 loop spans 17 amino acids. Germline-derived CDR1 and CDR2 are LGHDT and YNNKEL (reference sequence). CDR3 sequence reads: CASSQDLGDRGTGELFF. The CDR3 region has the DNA TGTGCCAGCAGCCAAGATCTTGGAGACAGGGGAACCGGGGAGCTGTTTTTT.

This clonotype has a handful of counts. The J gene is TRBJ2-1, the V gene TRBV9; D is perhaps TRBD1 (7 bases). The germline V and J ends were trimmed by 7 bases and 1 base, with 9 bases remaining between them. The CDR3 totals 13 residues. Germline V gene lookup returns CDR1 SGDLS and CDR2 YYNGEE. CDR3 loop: CASQGGSYNEQFF. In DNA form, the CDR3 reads TGTGCCAGCCAGGGGGGATCCTACAATGAGCAGTTCTTC.

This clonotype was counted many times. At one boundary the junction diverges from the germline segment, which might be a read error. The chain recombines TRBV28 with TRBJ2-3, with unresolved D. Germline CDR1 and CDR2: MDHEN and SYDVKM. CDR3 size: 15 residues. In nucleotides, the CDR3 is TGTGCCAGCTCACTCCGAAGTTCCCCTTCAGACACGCAGTATTTT. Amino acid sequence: CASSLRSSPSDTQYF.

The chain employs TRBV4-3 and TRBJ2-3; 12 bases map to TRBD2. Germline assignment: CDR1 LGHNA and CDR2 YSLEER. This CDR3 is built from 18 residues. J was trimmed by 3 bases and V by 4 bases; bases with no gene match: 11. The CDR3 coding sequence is TGCGCCAGCAGCCTCGAGATACCCGGGACTAGCGGGACAGATACGCAGTATTTT. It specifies CASSLEIPGTSGTDTQYF.

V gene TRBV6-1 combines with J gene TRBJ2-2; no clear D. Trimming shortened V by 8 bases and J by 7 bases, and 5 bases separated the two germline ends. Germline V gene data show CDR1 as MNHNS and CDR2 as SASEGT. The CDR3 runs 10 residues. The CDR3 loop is CASGNGELFF. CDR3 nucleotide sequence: TGTGCCAGCGGTAACGGGGAGCTGTTTTTT.

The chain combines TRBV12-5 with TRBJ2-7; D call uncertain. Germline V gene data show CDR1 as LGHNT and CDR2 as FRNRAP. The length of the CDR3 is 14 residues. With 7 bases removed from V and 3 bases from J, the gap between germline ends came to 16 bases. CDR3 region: CASVSPLPSYEQYF. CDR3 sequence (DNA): TGTGCTAGTGTCTCGCCCCTCCCTAGCTACGAGCAGTACTTC.

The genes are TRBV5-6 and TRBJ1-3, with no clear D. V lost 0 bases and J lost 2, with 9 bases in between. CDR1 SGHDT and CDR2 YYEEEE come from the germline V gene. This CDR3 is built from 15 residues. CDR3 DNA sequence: TGTGCCAGCAGCTTGGCGGGGAGAGCTGGAAACACCATATATTTT. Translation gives CASSLAGRAGNTIYF.

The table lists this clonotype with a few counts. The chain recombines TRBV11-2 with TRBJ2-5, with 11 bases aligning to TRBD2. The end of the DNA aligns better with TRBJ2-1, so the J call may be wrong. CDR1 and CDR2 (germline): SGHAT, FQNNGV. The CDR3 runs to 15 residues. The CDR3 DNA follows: TGTGCCAGCAGCTTAGGATGGACTAGCGGGAATGAGCAGTTCTTC. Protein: CASSLGWTSGNEQFF.

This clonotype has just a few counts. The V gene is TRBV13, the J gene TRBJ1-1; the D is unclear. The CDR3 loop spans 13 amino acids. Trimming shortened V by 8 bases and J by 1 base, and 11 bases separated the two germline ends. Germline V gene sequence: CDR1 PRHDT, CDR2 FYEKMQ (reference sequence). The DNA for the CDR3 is TGTGCCAGCGACCGACGGGGGAACACTGAAGCTTTCTTT. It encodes CASDRRGNTEAFF.

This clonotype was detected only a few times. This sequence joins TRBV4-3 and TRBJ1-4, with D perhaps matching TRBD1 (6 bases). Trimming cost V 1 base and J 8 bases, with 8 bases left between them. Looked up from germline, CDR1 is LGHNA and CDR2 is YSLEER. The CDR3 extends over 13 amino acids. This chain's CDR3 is CASSQVQGEKLFF. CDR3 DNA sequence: TGCGCCAGCAGCCAAGTGCAGGGGGAAAAACTGTTTTTT.

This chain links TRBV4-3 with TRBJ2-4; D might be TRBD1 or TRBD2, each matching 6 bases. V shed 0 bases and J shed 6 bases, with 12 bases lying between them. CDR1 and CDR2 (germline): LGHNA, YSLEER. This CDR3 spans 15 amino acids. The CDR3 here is CASSQESGAPNIQYF. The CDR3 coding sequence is TGCGCCAGCAGCCAAGAATCGGGGGCCCCAAACATTCAGTACTTC.

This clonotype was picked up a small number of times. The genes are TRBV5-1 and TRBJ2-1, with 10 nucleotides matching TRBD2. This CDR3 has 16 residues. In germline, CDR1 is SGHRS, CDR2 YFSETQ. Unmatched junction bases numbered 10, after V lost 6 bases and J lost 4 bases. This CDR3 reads CASTTTSGAPYNEQFF. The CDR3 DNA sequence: TGCGCCAGCACCACCACTAGCGGGGCGCCATACAATGAGCAGTTCTTC.

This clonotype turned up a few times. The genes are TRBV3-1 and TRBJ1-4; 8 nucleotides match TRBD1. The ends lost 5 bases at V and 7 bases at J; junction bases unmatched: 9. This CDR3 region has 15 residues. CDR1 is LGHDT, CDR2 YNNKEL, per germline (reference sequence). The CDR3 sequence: CASSGRQGWREKLFF. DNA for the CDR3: TGTGCCAGCAGCGGACGACAGGGGTGGCGTGAAAAACTGTTTTTT.

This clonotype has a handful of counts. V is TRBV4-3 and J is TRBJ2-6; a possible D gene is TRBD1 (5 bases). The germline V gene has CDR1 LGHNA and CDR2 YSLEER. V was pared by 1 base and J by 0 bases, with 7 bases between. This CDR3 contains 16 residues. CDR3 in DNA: TGCGCCAGCAGCCAAGTCCAGGGCTCTGGGGCCAACGTCCTGACTTTC. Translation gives CASSQVQGSGANVLTF.

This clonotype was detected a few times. DNA for the CDR3: TGTGCCAGCAGGCAGACGGGAGAGACCCAGTACTTC. Protein sequence: CASRQTGETQYF. The chain links TRBV6-5 to TRBJ2-5; no reliable D call. Germline V gene data show CDR1 as MNHEY and CDR2 as SVGAGI. The CDR3 is made up of 12 amino acids. V gave up 6 bases and J gave up 4 bases, with 9 bases separating them.

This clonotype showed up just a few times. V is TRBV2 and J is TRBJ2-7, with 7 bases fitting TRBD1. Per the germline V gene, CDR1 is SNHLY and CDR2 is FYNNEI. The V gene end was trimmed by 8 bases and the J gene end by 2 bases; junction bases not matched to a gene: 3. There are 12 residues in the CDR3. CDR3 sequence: CASDRVTYEQYF. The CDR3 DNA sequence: TGTGCCAGCGACAGGGTTACCTACGAGCAGTACTTC.

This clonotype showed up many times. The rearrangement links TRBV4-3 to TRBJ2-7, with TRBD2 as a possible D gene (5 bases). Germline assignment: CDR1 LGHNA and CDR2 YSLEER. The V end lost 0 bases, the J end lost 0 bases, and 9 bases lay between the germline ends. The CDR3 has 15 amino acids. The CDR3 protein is CASSQEREPSYEQYF. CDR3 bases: TGCGCCAGCAGCCAAGAGAGGGAGCCCTCCTACGAGCAGTACTTC.

This CDR3 reads CASSSAPGLGGDTQYF. In nucleotides, the CDR3 is TGCGCCAGCAGCTCGGCACCGGGACTAGGAGGAGATACGCAGTATTTT. The V and J genes are TRBV5-1 and TRBJ2-3; 8 bases are a match to TRBD2. Germline V gives CDR1 SGHRS, CDR2 YFSETQ. With 3 bases clipped from V and 5 bases from J, the junction kept 11 bases outside the gene matches. The CDR3 spans 16 residues. The complete variable domain, with remaining parts taken from reference TRBV5-1 and TRBJ2-3, reads KAGVTQTPRYLIKTRGQQVTLSCSPISGHRSVSWYQQTPGQGLQFLFEYFSETQRNKGNFPGRFSGRQFSNSRSEMNVSTLELGDSALYLCASSSAPGLGGDTQYFGPGTRLTVL.

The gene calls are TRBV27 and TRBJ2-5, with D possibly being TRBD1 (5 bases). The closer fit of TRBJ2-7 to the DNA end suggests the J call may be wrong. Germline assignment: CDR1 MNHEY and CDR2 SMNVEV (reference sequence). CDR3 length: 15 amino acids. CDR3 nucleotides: TGTGCCAGCAGTTTAGGGATGGGGCTAGCCTACGAGCAGTACTTC. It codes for CASSLGMGLAYEQYF.

The CDR3 coding sequence is TGTGCCAGCAGCCCAGGAAAGCAGGGGGCAGGAGAGACCCAGTACTTC. It codes for CASSPGKQGAGETQYF. J is TRBJ2-5 and V is TRBV11-2, with TRBD1 matching over 8 bases. Germline V gives CDR1 SGHAT, CDR2 FQNNGV. The CDR3 covers 16 residues. V lost 5 bases and J lost 4; bases outside the gene matches: 12.

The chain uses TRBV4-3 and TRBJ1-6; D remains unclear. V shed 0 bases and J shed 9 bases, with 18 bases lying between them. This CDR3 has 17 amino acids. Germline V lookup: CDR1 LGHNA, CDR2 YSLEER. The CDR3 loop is CASSQDFGEHLSSPLHF. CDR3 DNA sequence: TGCGCCAGCAGCCAAGATTTTGGAGAGCACTTGAGTTCACCCCTCCACTTT.

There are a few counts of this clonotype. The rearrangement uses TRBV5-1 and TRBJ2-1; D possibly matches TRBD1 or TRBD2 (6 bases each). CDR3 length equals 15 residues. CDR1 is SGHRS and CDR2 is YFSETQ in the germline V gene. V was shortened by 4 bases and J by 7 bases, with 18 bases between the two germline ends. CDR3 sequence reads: CASSPGAILKNEQFF. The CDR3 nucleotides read TGCGCCAGCAGCCCGGGGGCTATTTTGAAGAATGAGCAGTTCTTC. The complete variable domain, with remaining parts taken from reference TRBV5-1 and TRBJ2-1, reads KAGVTQTPRYLIKTRGQQVTLSCSPISGHRSVSWYQQTPGQGLQFLFEYFSETQRNKGNFPGRFSGRQFSNSRSEMNVSTLELGDSALYLCASSPGAILKNEQFFGPGTRLTVL.

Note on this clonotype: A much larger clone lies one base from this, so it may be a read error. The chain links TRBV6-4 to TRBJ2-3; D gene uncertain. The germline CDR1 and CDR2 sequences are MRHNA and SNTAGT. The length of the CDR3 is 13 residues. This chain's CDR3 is CASSDGSIDTQYF. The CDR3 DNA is TGTGCCAGCAGTGACGGCAGCATAGATACGCAGTATTTT.

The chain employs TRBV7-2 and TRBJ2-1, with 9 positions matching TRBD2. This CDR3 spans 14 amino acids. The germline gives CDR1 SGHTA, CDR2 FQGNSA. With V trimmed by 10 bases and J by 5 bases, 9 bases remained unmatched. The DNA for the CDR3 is TGTGCCACCAAAAAGCGGGAGGCAAACAATGAGCAGTTCTTC. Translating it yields CATKKREANNEQFF.

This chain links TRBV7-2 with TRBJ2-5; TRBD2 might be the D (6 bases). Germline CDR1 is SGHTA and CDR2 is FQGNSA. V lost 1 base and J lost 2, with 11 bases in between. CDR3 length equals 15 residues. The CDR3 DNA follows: TGTGCCAGCAGCTTAGGGCCTAGCGCACAAGAGACCCAGTACTTC. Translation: CASSLGPSAQETQYF. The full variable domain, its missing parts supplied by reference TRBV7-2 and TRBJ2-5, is GAGVSQSPSNKVTEKGKDVELRCDPISGHTALYWYRQSLGQGLEFLIYFQGNSAPDKSGLPSDRFSAERTGGSVSTLTIQRTQQEDSAVYLCASSLGPSAQETQYFGPGTRLLVL.

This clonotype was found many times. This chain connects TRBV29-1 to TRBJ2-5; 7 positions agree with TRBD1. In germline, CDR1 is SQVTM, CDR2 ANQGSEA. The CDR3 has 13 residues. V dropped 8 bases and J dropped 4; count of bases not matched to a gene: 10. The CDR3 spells CSLLGTDGETQYF. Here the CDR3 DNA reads TGCAGCCTACTTGGGACAGACGGAGAGACCCAGTACTTC.

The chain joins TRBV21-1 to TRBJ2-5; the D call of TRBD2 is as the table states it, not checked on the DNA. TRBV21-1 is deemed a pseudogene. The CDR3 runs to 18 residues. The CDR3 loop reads CASSRLAGGCRKQEAQYF. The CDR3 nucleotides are TGTGCCAGCAGCAGACTAGCGGGAGGGTGTAGGAAGCAAGAGGCCCAGTACTTC.

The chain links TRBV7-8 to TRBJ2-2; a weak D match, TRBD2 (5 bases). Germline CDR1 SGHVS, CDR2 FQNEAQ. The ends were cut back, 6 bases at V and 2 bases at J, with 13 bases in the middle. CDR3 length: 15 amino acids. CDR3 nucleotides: TGTGCCAGCAGTCCCGCGGGCTTAAACACCGGGGAGCTGTTTTTT. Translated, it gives CASSPAGLNTGELFF.

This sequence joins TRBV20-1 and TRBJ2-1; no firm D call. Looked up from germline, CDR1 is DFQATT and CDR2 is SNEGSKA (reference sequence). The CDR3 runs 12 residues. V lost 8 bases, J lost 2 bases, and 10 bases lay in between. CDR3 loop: CSPSPPYNEQFF. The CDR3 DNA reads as TGCAGTCCCTCCCCCCCCTACAATGAGCAGTTCTTC.

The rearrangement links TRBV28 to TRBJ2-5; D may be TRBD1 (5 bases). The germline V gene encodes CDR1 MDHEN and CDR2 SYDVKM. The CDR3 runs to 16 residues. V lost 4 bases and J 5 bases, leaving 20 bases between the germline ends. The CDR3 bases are TGTGCCAGCAGTTCCGGGCAGGGTAGAGGTCGGGAGACCCAGTACTTC. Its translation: CASSSGQGRGRETQYF.